The 27 T cell receptor beta chains below were found in one sample sequenced in a study of PD-1 blockade in mismatch repair-deficient tumors. The table came from immunoSEQ multiplex PCR; TCRdb's copy has only in-frame clones and leaves some out. The sample contains over 75,000 clones, around 85% of which appear only once. Sequencing was performed on peripheral blood, taken 12 weeks after starting pembrolizumab. These receptors were obtained from an adult with mismatch repair-deficient cancer.

About this clone itself: One end of the junction does not line up with germline, which may come from a read error. The chain uses TRBV7-9 and TRBJ2-1, with TRBD2 identical over 7 bases. The length of the CDR3 is 14 residues. Germline CDR1 and CDR2: SEHNR and FQNEAQ (reference sequence). The CDR3 nucleotides read TGTGCCGGCAGCTCCGGGACTATTGACAATGAGCAGTTCTTC. Translating gives CAGSSGTIDNEQFF. Looking up the rest from reference TRBV7-9 and TRBJ2-1 gives the full variable domain: DTGVSQNPRHKITKRGQNVTFRCDPISEHNRLYWYRQTLGQGPEFLTYFQNEAQLEKSRLLSDRFSAERPKGSFSTLEIQRTEQGDSAMYLCAGSSGTIDNEQFFGPGTRLTVL.

This clone has a handful of counts. This chain uses TRBV29-1 with TRBJ1-1; D is ambiguous. CDR3 length: 11 residues. Germline V CDR1 and CDR2: SQVTM, ANQGSEA. The ends were cut back, 0 bases at V and 4 bases at J, with 3 bases in the middle. This CDR3 reads CSVEEATEAFF. Written as DNA, the CDR3 is TGCAGCGTTGAAGAGGCCACTGAAGCTTTCTTT.

This clone was observed a handful of times. This chain uses TRBV15 with TRBJ2-4, with 8 bases fitting TRBD2. The CDR3 length is 18 residues. CDR1 is LNHNV, CDR2 YYDKDF, per germline (reference sequence). V gave up 3 bases and J gave up 2 bases; unmatched junction bases: 12. The CDR3 nucleotides are TGTGCCACCAGCAGTCTCTCGGGGGGGACCCTGCCCAAAAACATTCAGTACTTC. Translation gives CATSSLSGGTLPKNIQYF.

Details on this clone: Distinct nucleotide sequences in the sample also encode this CDR3. The J gene is TRBJ2-7, the V gene TRBV5-6; 7 nucleotides line up with TRBD2. Germline CDR1 is SGHDT and CDR2 is YYEEEE. V was clipped by 4 bases and J by 7 bases; unmatched bases: 14. The CDR3 loop spans 15 amino acids. The CDR3 nucleotides are TGTGCCAGCAGCGTGTTTAGGACGGGGGGAAGGGAGCAGTACTTC. This encodes CASSVFRTGGREQYF.

The J gene is TRBJ2-5, the V gene TRBV28; 7 nucleotides line up with TRBD1. The CDR3 loop spans 15 amino acids. Trimming at V came to 4 bases and at J to 2 bases, leaving 7 bases not matched to a gene. Germline CDR1 reads MDHEN; CDR2 reads SYDVKM. The CDR3 region is CASSSSGTAQETQYF. CDR3 nucleotides: TGTGCCAGCAGTTCCTCCGGGACAGCTCAAGAGACCCAGTACTTC.

The V gene is TRBV9, the J gene TRBJ2-7, with D unresolved. The V and J ends lost 0 bases and 2 bases respectively, with 15 bases between them. This CDR3 spans 16 amino acids. Germline V gene sequence: CDR1 SGDLS, CDR2 YYNGEE. The CDR3 DNA follows: TGTGCCAGCAGCGTAGGGGCCGATCAAGCCGCCTACGAGCAGTACTTC. It encodes CASSVGADQAAYEQYF.

The rearrangement links TRBV7-8 to TRBJ1-5; D is undetermined. Germline-derived CDR1 and CDR2 are SGHVS and FQNEAQ. Trimming shortened V by 1 base and J by 0 bases, and 1 base separated the two germline ends. The CDR3 is 13 residues long. CDR3 residues: CASSLDSNQPQHF. CDR3 DNA: TGTGCCAGCAGCTTAGATAGCAATCAGCCCCAGCATTTT.

The genes are TRBV27 and TRBJ2-1; 7 bases are a match to TRBD1. V lost 5 bases to trimming and J lost 5 bases; unmatched junction nucleotides: 9. CDR3 length: 15 residues. Per germline, CDR1 MNHEY and CDR2 SMNVEV (reference sequence). CDR3 residues: CASSPLGTENNEQFF. CDR3 DNA sequence: TGTGCCAGCAGTCCGCTCGGGACAGAAAACAATGAGCAGTTCTTC.

V is TRBV29-1 and J is TRBJ2-1; 9 nucleotides line up with TRBD2. Germline-derived CDR1 and CDR2 are SQVTM and ANQGSEA. The CDR3 is 12 amino acids. Trimming cost V 7 bases and J 8 bases; bases outside gene matches: 6. CDR3 protein: CSGGLARDEQFF. The CDR3 bases are TGCAGCGGGGGACTAGCCCGTGATGAGCAGTTCTTC.

This clone has a handful of counts. This chain connects TRBV19 to TRBJ2-1; 10 nucleotides line up with TRBD2. After removal of 3 bases from V and 8 bases from J, the junction contained 10 bases not matched to a gene. This CDR3 comprises 16 residues. The germline CDR1 and CDR2 sequences are LNHDA and SQIVND (reference sequence). The CDR3 loop is CASSMKGTSEDHEQFF. The CDR3 nucleotides read TGTGCCAGTAGTATGAAAGGGACTAGCGAGGATCATGAGCAGTTCTTC.

About this clone itself: Other DNA sequences in this sample translate to the same CDR3. The rearrangement links TRBV6-5 to TRBJ1-2; 11 bases are shared with TRBD1. J lost 4 bases, V lost 0 bases, and 4 bases had no gene match. This CDR3 spans 16 amino acids. Germline lookup yields CDR1 MNHEY and CDR2 SVGAGI. The CDR3 loop reads CASSYSRTGGGYGYTF. The DNA of the CDR3 is TGTGCCAGCAGTTACTCGAGGACAGGGGGCGGCTATGGCTACACCTTC.

The genes are TRBV5-1 and TRBJ1-4, with D perhaps matching TRBD1 (5 bases). V lost 5 bases to trimming and J lost 7 bases, with 15 bases between them. CDR1 is SGHRS, CDR2 YFSETQ, per germline. CDR3 size: 14 residues. The CDR3 nucleotides read TGCGCCAGCAGTTCGGGGCCCGAGGCTGAAAAACTGTTTTTT. Translation: CASSSGPEAEKLFF.

The chain links TRBV25-1 to TRBJ2-3; 9 nucleotides match TRBD2. CDR3 length equals 15 residues. The germline V gene has CDR1 MGHDK and CDR2 SYGVNS. J lost 3 bases, V lost 4 bases, and 5 bases had no gene match. As DNA, the CDR3 is TGTGCCAGCAGTGGTAGCGGGAGTAGTACAGATACGCAGTATTTT. Encoded protein: CASSGSGSSTDTQYF.

This chain links TRBV7-6 with TRBJ2-5; 8 bases match TRBD1. The germline gives CDR1 SGHVS, CDR2 FNYEAQ. The CDR3 extends over 16 amino acids. Trimming removed 8 bases from V and 4 bases from J; junction bases left unmatched: 15. The CDR3 loop reads CASLPTRTGSPETQYF. CDR3 DNA sequence: TGTGCCAGCCTACCTACCCGGACAGGGTCGCCAGAGACCCAGTACTTC.

The genes are TRBV2 and TRBJ1-2; 10 bases line up with TRBD1. With V trimmed by 2 bases and J by 2 bases, 5 bases remained unmatched. Germline CDR1 and CDR2: SNHLY and FYNNEI. The CDR3 spans 16 residues. The CDR3 loop reads CASSERGTGENYGYTF. The DNA of the CDR3 is TGTGCCAGCAGTGAAAGGGGGACAGGGGAAAACTATGGCTACACCTTC.

V and J are TRBV27 and TRBJ2-2; possible D gene TRBD1, 5 bases. From germline, CDR1 is MNHEY and CDR2 SMNVEV (reference sequence). Trimming took 4 bases from V and 0 from J, leaving 9 bases between them. This CDR3 has 15 amino acids. The CDR3 DNA reads as TGTGCCAGCAGTTGGGGCAGAGCGAACACCGGGGAGCTGTTTTTT. This sequence encodes CASSWGRANTGELFF.

This clone was detected only a few times. V is TRBV2 and J is TRBJ1-2; 9 positions match TRBD1. J gave up 9 bases and V 4 bases, and 6 bases lay outside the gene matches. CDR3 length: 13 amino acids. Looked up from germline, CDR1 is SNHLY and CDR2 is FYNNEI. The CDR3 DNA is TGTGCCAGCAGTGGGGACAGGGCGAGTCGCTACACCTTC. Its protein product is CASSGDRASRYTF.

The V call is TRBV14, the J call TRBJ2-4, with D perhaps TRBD2 (5 bases). The CDR3 consists of 20 residues. Trimming left V 4 bases short and J 1 base short, with 26 bases between. From germline, CDR1 is SGHDN and CDR2 FVKESK. The CDR3 bases are TGTGCCAGCAGCCTCCTAAGAGGTGCGGACTTCCTTAGGGCCAAAAACATTCAGTACTTC. As protein: CASSLLRGADFLRAKNIQYF. Drawing the rest from reference TRBV14 and TRBJ2-4, the complete variable domain is EAGVTQFPSHSVIEKGQTVTLRCDPISGHDNLYWYRRVMGKEIKFLLHFVKESKQDESGMPNNRFLAERTGGTYSTLKVQPAELEDSGVYFCASSLLRGADFLRAKNIQYFGAGTRLSVL.

The genes are TRBV5-1 and TRBJ1-2; 9 nucleotides align to TRBD1. CDR3 length: 16 residues. The V segment lost 0 bases and the J segment 3 bases; nucleotides outside the gene matches: 6. Germline CDR1 is SGHRS and CDR2 is YFSETQ. The CDR3 is CASSLAGTGNDYGYTF. The CDR3 bases are TGCGCCAGCAGCTTGGCAGGGACAGGGAACGACTATGGCTACACCTTC.

The genes are TRBV2 and TRBJ1-5; TRBD1 aligns across 10 bases. Germline assignment: CDR1 SNHLY and CDR2 FYNNEI. The CDR3 consists of 15 residues. J gave up 4 bases and V 6 bases, and 6 bases lay outside the gene matches. The CDR3, as DNA: TGTGCCAGCAGGGATGGGACAGGGGTAAATCAGCCCCAGCATTTT. This encodes CASRDGTGVNQPQHF.

The chain is built from TRBV5-1 and TRBJ2-5; D possibly corresponds to TRBD2 (6 bases). Deletions cut 4 bases from V and 1 base from J, with 11 bases between. CDR3 length: 14 amino acids. Germline CDR1 is SGHRS and CDR2 is YFSETQ. Here the CDR3 DNA reads TGCGCCAGCAGCGTAGGGACTTCCCAAGAGACCCAGTACTTC. This encodes CASSVGTSQETQYF.

V is TRBV5-4 and J is TRBJ2-3; no reliable D call. The CDR3 sequence is 16 residues long. CDR1 is SGHNT and CDR2 is YYREEE in the germline V gene (reference sequence). V was clipped by 0 bases and J by 3 bases, with 14 bases between them. For the CDR3, the DNA is TGTGCCAGCAGCTTGGCCGGTTCTAGGGTAACAGATACGCAGTATTTT. Its protein product is CASSLAGSRVTDTQYF. The full variable domain, rest sourced from reference TRBV5-4 and TRBJ2-3, is ETGVTQSPTHLIKTRGQQVTLRCSSQSGHNTVSWYQQALGQGPQFIFQYYREEENGRGNFPPRFSGLQFPNYSSELNVNALELDDSALYLCASSLAGSRVTDTQYFGPGTRLTVL.

This sequence joins TRBV29-1 and TRBJ2-5; 7 bases are shared with TRBD2. Germline CDR1 is SQVTM and CDR2 is ANQGSEA. CDR3 length: 11 residues. J gave up 7 bases and V 5 bases, and 4 bases lay outside the gene matches. The CDR3 DNA reads TGCAGCGTTTTTGGGGGGGGGACCCAGTACTTC. Its translation: CSVFGGGTQYF.

The chain recombines TRBV6-5 with TRBJ2-3; 8 bases are a match to TRBD2. Germline V gives CDR1 MNHEY, CDR2 SVGAGI. The CDR3 spans 15 residues. The J segment lost 5 bases and the V segment lost 2 bases, leaving 6 bases of the junction unmatched. The CDR3 loop is CASSYTSGRLDTQYF. In nucleotides, the CDR3 is TGTGCCAGCAGTTACACAAGCGGGAGATTAGATACGCAGTATTTT.

This clone has only one observation. This chain joins TRBV7-2 and TRBJ2-3; D gene uncertain. V was trimmed by 1 base and J by 6 bases, leaving 8 bases between them. Germline CDR1 and CDR2: SGHTA and FQGNSA. The CDR3 extends over 13 amino acids. CDR3 sequence (DNA): TGTGCCAGCAGCTTAGGACGCTCGGATACGCAGTATTTT. Protein product: CASSLGRSDTQYF.

This chain connects TRBV7-6 to TRBJ2-5; 13 positions match TRBD2. Trimming took 0 bases from V and 4 from J; bases not matched to a gene: 14. Germline lookup yields CDR1 SGHVS and CDR2 FNYEAQ. CDR3 length equals 20 residues. CDR3 bases: TGTGCCAGCAGCTTAGCGTCGATCGGGACTAGCGGGATATTGAGAGAGACCCAGTACTTC. Translating it yields CASSLASIGTSGILRETQYF.

This chain uses TRBV19 with TRBJ2-5; D is uncertain. The CDR3 totals 14 residues. V was shortened by 1 base and J by 5 bases, with 11 bases between the two germline ends. Germline V gene sequence: CDR1 LNHDA, CDR2 SQIVND (reference sequence). The CDR3 region has the DNA TGTGCCAGTAGTATAGGGCCGCTCGTGGAGACCCAGTACTTC. Encoded protein: CASSIGPLVETQYF.